This entry concerns a single T cell receptor (beta chain). Its target is not known. TCRdb ran MiXCR on the 5' RACE reads and lists one entry per CDR3 protein. The sample yields about 160,000 distinct CDR3 sequences, roughly 31% seen once. This record comes from a study of T-cell memory formation after mild COVID-19. The study's findings and limits: Clones that got smaller from day 15 to 85 had even CD4/CD8, while clones growing later tipped toward CD4+. Those CD4+ clones that contracted were mainly in CM and EM (CD8+ ones in EMRA).

This clonotype originated in an adult woman who had mild COVID-19 (a few samples of this study predate the infection). Cell type and time point are not known. Sequenced sample: PBMCs or a T cell subset sorted from them (not recorded which).

DNA for the CDR3: TGTGCCAGCAGTTTTCCGGGATATGGTGGCTACACCTTC. It encodes CASSFPGYGGYTF. The chain has TRBV27 and TRBJ1-2; D not resolved. Per the germline V gene, CDR1 is MNHEY and CDR2 is SMNVEV (reference sequence). The V gene lost 3 bases and the J gene lost 7 bases, with 12 bases spanning the gap. This CDR3 region has 13 residues.